Below, 5 T cell receptor beta chains from the same sample are listed, as sequenced in a study of T cell responses to AZD1222 COVID-19 vaccine. Assay: immunoSEQ multiplex PCR; the TCRdb copy retains only in-frame clones and omits some. This table has about 140,000 clones, 88% appearing once. Material: peripheral blood, obtained 28 days after the second AZD1222 dose. All receptors come from an adult who received the AZD1222 COVID-19 vaccine.

This rearrangement joins TRBV10-3 to TRBJ2-2; the match to TRBD2 covers 9 bases. In germline, CDR1 is ENHRY, CDR2 SYGVKD. The CDR3 extends over 16 amino acids. V shed 2 bases, J shed 5 bases, and the junction held 6 bases outside the gene matches. DNA of the CDR3: TGTGCCATCAGTGAGCATCAAACTAGCGGGACCGGGGAGCTGTTTTTT. This translates into CAISEHQTSGTGELFF.

J is TRBJ1-2 and V is TRBV5-4; D unresolved. Germline CDR1 and CDR2: SGHNT and YYREEE (reference sequence). The CDR3 totals 12 residues. V was clipped by 0 bases and J by 6 bases, with 6 bases between them. The CDR3 spells CASSLAGDGYTF. The CDR3 DNA reads as TGTGCCAGCAGCTTGGCAGGAGATGGCTACACCTTC.

CDR3 amino acids: CASSPLSWENTEAFF. In nucleotides, the CDR3 is TGTGCCAGCTCACCCCTTTCCTGGGAGAACACTGAAGCTTTCTTT. V usage is TRBV18 and J usage is TRBJ1-1; D not resolved. This CDR3 is built from 15 residues. The V gene lost 3 bases and the J gene lost 1 base, with 12 bases spanning the gap. Germline assignment: CDR1 KGHSH and CDR2 LQKENI.

This clone was seen only once. The CDR3: CASSPPGGESNYGYTF. The DNA for the CDR3 is TGTGCCAGCAGCCCCCCGGGGGGAGAGTCTAACTATGGCTACACCTTC. This chain links TRBV5-4 with TRBJ1-2; possibly TRBD1 for D (5 bases). The V and J ends lost 4 bases and 0 bases respectively, with 16 bases between them. CDR3 length: 16 amino acids. Germline V gene lookup returns CDR1 SGHNT and CDR2 YYREEE (reference sequence).

The chain combines TRBV19 with TRBJ2-4, with D perhaps matching TRBD2 (6 bases). The CDR3 sequence is 14 residues long. The germline CDR1 and CDR2 sequences are LNHDA and SQIVND (reference sequence). V was clipped by 0 bases and J by 9 bases, with 12 bases between them. This CDR3 reads CASSIDRAAGIQYF. DNA for the CDR3: TGTGCCAGTAGTATAGACCGGGCAGCGGGCATTCAGTACTTC.